The 8 T cell receptor beta chains given below trace back to one sample, sequenced in a study of T cell responses to AZD1222 COVID-19 vaccine. The data were produced by immunoSEQ multiplex PCR, yet TCRdb's version contains in-frame clones alone and is incomplete. There are 150,000 or so clones in the sample; 92% occur only once, and about 2.1% lies in the top ten. The sample consisted of peripheral blood, taken on day 0 of AZD1222 vaccination. These receptors all stem from an adult in good health.

The rearrangement joins TRBV10-3 to TRBJ2-1; 13 bases fit TRBD2. This CDR3 comprises 17 residues. In germline, CDR1 is ENHRY, CDR2 SYGVKD. V trimming: 3 bases; J trimming: 7 bases; junction bases outside the gene matches: 9. CDR3 DNA: TGTGCCATCAGTGATGGACTAGCGGGGGCCGGACGAAATGAGCAGTTCTTC. Amino acids: CAISDGLAGAGRNEQFF.

The genes are TRBV24-1 and TRBJ2-1; D gene ambiguous. The CDR3 spans 11 residues. V was pared by 0 bases and J by 12 bases, with 5 bases between. The germline CDR1 and CDR2 sequences are KGHDR and SFDVKD. The CDR3 region is CATSDLLMQFF. Written as DNA, the CDR3 is TGTGCCACCAGTGATTTGTTGATGCAGTTCTTC.

The gene calls are TRBV5-1 and TRBJ2-3; D may correspond to TRBD1 or TRBD2 (5 bases each). The V end lost 5 bases, the J end lost 0 bases, and 22 bases lay between the germline ends. The CDR3 extends over 18 amino acids. From germline, CDR1 is SGHRS and CDR2 YFSETQ. This CDR3 is CASRAYPGRGSSTDTQYF. The CDR3 DNA reads as TGCGCCAGCAGAGCCTATCCGGGACGAGGTTCTAGCACAGATACGCAGTATTTT.

The V and J genes are TRBV7-2 and TRBJ1-2, with D possibly matching TRBD1 (5 bases). The CDR3 covers 14 residues. Germline assignment: CDR1 SGHTA and CDR2 FQGNSA. V dropped 1 base and J dropped 7 bases, with 13 bases sitting between them. CDR3 sequence reads: CASSLGGTWGGYTF. The CDR3 DNA is TGTGCCAGCAGCTTAGGAGGGACCTGGGGTGGCTACACCTTC.

V and J are TRBV18 and TRBJ2-7; D is perhaps TRBD1 (6 bases). The CDR3 is made up of 15 amino acids. V lost 3 bases, J lost 2 bases, and 14 bases lay in between. Germline V gene sequence: CDR1 KGHSH, CDR2 LQKENI. The CDR3 reads CASSPPSGAPYEQYF. The CDR3 bases are TGTGCCAGCTCACCCCCGTCAGGGGCCCCCTACGAGCAGTACTTC.

This chain links TRBV7-9 with TRBJ2-3; no clear D. Germline-derived CDR1 and CDR2 are SEHNR and FQNEAQ (reference sequence). The CDR3 spans 16 residues. Trimming stripped 0 bases from V and 0 bases from J, with 10 bases between. The CDR3: CASSLALGLSTDTQYF. The DNA for the CDR3 is TGTGCCAGCAGCTTAGCGCTCGGCCTCAGCACAGATACGCAGTATTTT.

The V call is TRBV3-1 (or the pseudogene TRBV3-2), the J call TRBJ2-5; no clear D. Germline CDR1 is LGHDT and CDR2 is YNNKEL (reference sequence). The CDR3 loop spans 13 amino acids. V gave up 2 bases and J gave up 4 bases, with 8 bases separating them. The CDR3 region has the DNA TGTGCCAGCAGCCAACCCCTGGGAGAGACCCAGTACTTC. This codes for CASSQPLGETQYF.

This clone was observed once. Other DNA sequences in this specimen translate into the identical CDR3. V gene TRBV16 combines with J gene TRBJ1-6; 8 bases are a match to TRBD1. Germline values: CDR1 KGHSY, CDR2 FQNENV. The V and J ends lost 3 bases and 7 bases, in that order; junction bases with no gene match: 5. The CDR3 extends over 15 amino acids. The CDR3 here is CASSQGGQGNSPLHF. The DNA of the CDR3 is TGTGCCAGCAGCCAGGGCGGACAGGGAAATTCACCCCTCCACTTT.